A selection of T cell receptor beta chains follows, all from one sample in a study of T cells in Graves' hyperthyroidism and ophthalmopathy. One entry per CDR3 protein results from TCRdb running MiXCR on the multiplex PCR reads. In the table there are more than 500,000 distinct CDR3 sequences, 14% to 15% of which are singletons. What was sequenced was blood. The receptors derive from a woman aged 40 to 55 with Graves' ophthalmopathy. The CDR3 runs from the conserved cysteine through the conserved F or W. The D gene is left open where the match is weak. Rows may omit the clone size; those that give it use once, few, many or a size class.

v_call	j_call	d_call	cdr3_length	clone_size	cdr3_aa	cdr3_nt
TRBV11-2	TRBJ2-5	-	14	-	CASSLMRGPETQYF	TGTGCCAGCAGCTTAATGAGAGGGCCCGAGACCCAGTACTTC
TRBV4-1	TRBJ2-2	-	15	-	CASSQGPGVNGELFF	TGCGCCAGCAGCCAGGGCCCGGGAGTCAACGGGGAGCTGTTTTTT
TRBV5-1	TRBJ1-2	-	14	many	CASSFTGSSYGYTF	TGCGCCAGCAGCTTTACAGGGAGCAGCTATGGCTACACCTTC
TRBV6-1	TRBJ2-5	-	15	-	CATSEADPAGETQYF	TGTGCCACCAGTGAAGCGGACCCGGCCGGGGAGACCCAGTACTTC
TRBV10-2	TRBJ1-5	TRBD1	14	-	CVSSAGGVAQPQHF	TGCGTCAGCAGTGCAGGGGGCGTCGCCCAGCCCCAGCATTTT
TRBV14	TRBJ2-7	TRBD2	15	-	CASSRGGTQVYEQYF	TGTGCCAGCAGCCGGGGGGGGACCCAAGTCTACGAGCAGTACTTC
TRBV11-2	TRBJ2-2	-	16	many	CASSPLAGLNTGELFF	TGTGCCAGCAGCCCGCTTGCGGGGCTCAACACCGGGGAGCTGTTTTTT
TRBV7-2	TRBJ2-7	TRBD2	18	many	CASSLASLTSGLSYEQYF	TGTGCCAGCAGCTTAGCGTCCCTTACTAGCGGACTCTCCTACGAGCAGTACTTC
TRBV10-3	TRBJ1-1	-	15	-	CAISVRGTGGTEAFF	TGTGCCATCAGTGTACGGGGGACCGGGGGCACTGAAGCTTTCTTT
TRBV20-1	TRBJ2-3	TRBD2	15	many	CSANSGRGATDTQYF	TGCAGTGCAAATAGCGGGAGAGGGGCCACAGATACGCAGTATTTT
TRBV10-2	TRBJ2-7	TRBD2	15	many	CASSDPSGRSSEQYF	TGCGCCAGCAGCGATCCTAGCGGGAGGAGTAGTGAGCAGTACTTC
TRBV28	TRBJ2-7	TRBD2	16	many	CASTPLREGLSYEQYF	TGTGCCAGCACCCCATTGCGGGAGGGCCTCTCCTACGAGCAGTACTTC